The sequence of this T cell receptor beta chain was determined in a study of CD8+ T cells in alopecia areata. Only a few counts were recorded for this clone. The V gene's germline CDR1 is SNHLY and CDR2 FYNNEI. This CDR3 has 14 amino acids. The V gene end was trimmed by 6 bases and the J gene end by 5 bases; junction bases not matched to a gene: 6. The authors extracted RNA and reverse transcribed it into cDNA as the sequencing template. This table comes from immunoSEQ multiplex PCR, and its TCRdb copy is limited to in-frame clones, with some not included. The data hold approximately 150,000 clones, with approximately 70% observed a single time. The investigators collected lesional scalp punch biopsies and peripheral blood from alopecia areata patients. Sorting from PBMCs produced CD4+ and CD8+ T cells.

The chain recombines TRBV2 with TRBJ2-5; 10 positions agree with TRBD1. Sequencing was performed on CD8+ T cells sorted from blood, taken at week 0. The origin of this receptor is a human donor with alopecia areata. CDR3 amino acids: CASRPTGGQETQYF. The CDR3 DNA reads TGTGCCAGCAGGCCGACAGGGGGCCAGGAGACCCAGTACTTC.